The present entry profiles one T cell receptor beta chain with its context. Its target is unknown. The CDR3 is 18 amino acids. The junction had 10 bases not matched to a gene; V was cut back by 5 bases and J by 0 bases. The germline V gene has CDR1 LNHDA and CDR2 SQIVND (reference sequence). The authors ran the immunoSEQ assay, v3.0, at survey level. Per sample, sequencing targeted roughly 35,000-50,000 T-cell genomes. Libraries were prepared by immunoSEQ multiplex PCR; TCRdb keeps only in-frame clonotypes and omits some of them. The data contain some 19,000 clones, about nine tenths of them seen just once; the ten biggest clones take up 10%. The data stem from a study of long-term antiretroviral therapy in people with HIV. Study at large: Initial samples were collected about a decade before the 2015 immediate-ART recommendation. General study results and limits: Comparison with controls showed narrower CDR3 length ranges in HIV repertoires. Clonal populations expanded prior to ART predominated within the repertoire at all time points.

Sequenced here: unsorted PBMCs, sampled 0.5 years after starting antiretroviral therapy. This clonotype was obtained from a man between 40 and 49 years old with HIV. The chain is built from TRBV19 and TRBJ2-3; 11 nucleotides align to TRBD2. The CDR3 coding sequence is TGTGCCAGTAGTCCCGGGGTAGCGGGAGGGCGTAGCACAGATACGCAGTATTTT. Translation: CASSPGVAGGRSTDTQYF. Full variable domain (rest looked up from reference TRBV19 and TRBJ2-3): DGGITQSPKYLFRKEGQNVTLSCEQNLNHDAMYWYRQDPGQGLRLIYYSQIVNDFQKGDIAEGYSVSREKKESFPLTVTSAQKNPTAFYLCASSPGVAGGRSTDTQYFGPGTRLTVL.